A selection of T cell receptor beta chains follows, all from one sample in a study of beta chain features in type 1 diabetes. Profiled with immunoSEQ multiplex PCR; TCRdb holds only in-frame clones, not every one. The data hold some 230,000 clones, with more than 9% observed a single time. Sequences were obtained from naive CD4+ T cells from blood. These receptors were taken from a woman aged 18-29 years in good health. The CDR3 runs from the conserved cysteine through the conserved F or W. A D gene is named only where the DNA matches it firmly. Part of the rows lack a size; the others show once, few, many or a class for expanded clones.

v_call	clone_size	j_call	d_call	cdr3_nt	cdr3_aa
TRBV7-3	.	TRBJ2-2	.	TGTGCCAGCAGCACCCGCTCCCGGGGGGCCCGGGAGCTGTTTTTT	CASSTRSRGARELFF
TRBV30	.	TRBJ1-5	.	TGTGCCTGGAGTGTCAGAAAGAGCACTACTAATCAGCCCCAGCATTTT	CAWSVRKSTTNQPQHF
TRBV4-1	few	TRBJ2-7	.	TGCGCCAGCAGCCAACTCGGACTGGACCCCCCATACGAGCAGTACTTC	CASSQLGLDPPYEQYF
TRBV15	.	TRBJ1-3	.	TGTGCCACCAGCAGAGGAGACAGCTCTGGAAACACCATATATTTT	CATSRGDSSGNTIYF
TRBV5-1	few	TRBJ2-1	.	TGCGCCAGCAGCTTGGAGGGGGTGAAGTCCTACAATGAGCAGTTCTTC	CASSLEGVKSYNEQFF
TRBV10-3	few	TRBJ2-1	TRBD1	TGTGCCACCTCCCAGACAGGGAGAGCCTACAATGAGCAGTTCTTC	CATSQTGRAYNEQFF
TRBV7-6	.	TRBJ2-1	.	TGTGCCAGCAGCTTAAAGGGAGGACTCTCCTACAATGAGCAGTTCTTC	CASSLKGGLSYNEQFF
TRBV25-1	.	TRBJ1-2	TRBD1	TGTGCCAGCCAACCGACAGGGGACTATGGCTACACCTTC	CASQPTGDYGYTF
TRBV7-2	.	TRBJ1-3	.	TGTGCCAGCAGCCGGAGGGGTCAGGGATTAACCTCTGGAAACACCATATATTTT	CASSRRGQGLTSGNTIYF
TRBV6-6	.	TRBJ2-1	TRBD2	TGTGCCAGCAGTTACTCGCGGACTAGGCCTAATGAGCAGTTCTTC	CASSYSRTRPNEQFF
TRBV5-1	few	TRBJ2-2	TRBD2	TGCGCCAGCAGCTTTTCTAGCGGGGGAGCGAACACCGGGGAGCTGTTTTTT	CASSFSSGGANTGELFF
TRBV18	.	TRBJ1-2	.	TGTGCCAGCTCATCTGCTACAGATACTTATGGCTACACCTTC	CASSSATDTYGYTF
TRBV2	.	TRBJ1-6	TRBD1	TGTGCCAGCAGCACAGGGGAATTGCCACCCGCGAGGGCACCCCTCCACTTT	CASSTGELPPARAPLHF
TRBV18	.	TRBJ1-5	TRBD1	TGTGCCAGCTCACCGACAGGGGAAGACAATCAGCCCCAGCATTTT	CASSPTGEDNQPQHF